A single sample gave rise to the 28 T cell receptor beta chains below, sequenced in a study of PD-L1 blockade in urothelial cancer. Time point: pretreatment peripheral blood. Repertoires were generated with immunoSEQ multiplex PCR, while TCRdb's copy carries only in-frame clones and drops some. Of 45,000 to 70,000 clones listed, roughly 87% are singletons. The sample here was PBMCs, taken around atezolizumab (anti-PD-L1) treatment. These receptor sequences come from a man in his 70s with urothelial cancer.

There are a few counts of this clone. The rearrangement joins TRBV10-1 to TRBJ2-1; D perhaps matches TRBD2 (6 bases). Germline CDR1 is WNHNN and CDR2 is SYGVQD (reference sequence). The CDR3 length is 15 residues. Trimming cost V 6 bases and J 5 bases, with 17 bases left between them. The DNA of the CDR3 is TGCGCCAGCAGGGATAGCGGAGGAAATCACAATGAGCAGTTCTTC. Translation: CASRDSGGNHNEQFF.

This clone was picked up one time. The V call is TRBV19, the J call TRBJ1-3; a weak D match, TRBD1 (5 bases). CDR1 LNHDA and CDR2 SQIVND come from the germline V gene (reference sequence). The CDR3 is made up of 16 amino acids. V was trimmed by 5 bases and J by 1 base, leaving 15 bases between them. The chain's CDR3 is CASSAPSRVSGNTIYF. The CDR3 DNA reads TGTGCCAGTAGTGCGCCTTCCAGGGTTTCTGGAAACACCATATATTTT.

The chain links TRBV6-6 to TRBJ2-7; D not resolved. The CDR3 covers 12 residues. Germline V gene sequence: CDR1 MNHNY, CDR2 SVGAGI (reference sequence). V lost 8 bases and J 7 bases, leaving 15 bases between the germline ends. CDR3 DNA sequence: TGTGCCAGCTCTCAACCCGCCGGGGAGCAGTACTTC. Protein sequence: CASSQPAGEQYF.

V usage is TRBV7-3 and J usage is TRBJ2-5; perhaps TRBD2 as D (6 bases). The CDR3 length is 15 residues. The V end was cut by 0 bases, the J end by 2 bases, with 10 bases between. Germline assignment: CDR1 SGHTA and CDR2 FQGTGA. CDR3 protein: CASSLTAGGQETQYF. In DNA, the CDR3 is TGTGCCAGCAGCTTAACGGCCGGGGGTCAAGAGACCCAGTACTTC.

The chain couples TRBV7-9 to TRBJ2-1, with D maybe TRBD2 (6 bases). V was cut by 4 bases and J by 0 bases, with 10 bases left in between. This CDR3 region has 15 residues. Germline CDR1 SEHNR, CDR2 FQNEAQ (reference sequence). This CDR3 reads CASSSRGISYNEQFF. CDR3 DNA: TGTGCCAGCAGCTCCCGCGGGATCTCCTACAATGAGCAGTTCTTC.

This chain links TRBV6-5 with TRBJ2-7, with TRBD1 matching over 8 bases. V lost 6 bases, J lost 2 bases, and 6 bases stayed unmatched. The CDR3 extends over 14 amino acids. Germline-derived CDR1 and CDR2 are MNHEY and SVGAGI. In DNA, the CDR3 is TGTGCCAGCAGGAGGGGACAGGAAACCTACGAGCAGTACTTC. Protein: CASRRGQETYEQYF.

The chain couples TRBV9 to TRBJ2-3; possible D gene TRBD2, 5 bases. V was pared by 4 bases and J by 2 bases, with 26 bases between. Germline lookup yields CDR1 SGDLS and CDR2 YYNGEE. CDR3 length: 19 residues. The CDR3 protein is CASSKLDGVTDWDTDTQYF. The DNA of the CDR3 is TGTGCCAGCAGCAAACTAGATGGGGTCACAGACTGGGACACAGATACGCAGTATTTT.

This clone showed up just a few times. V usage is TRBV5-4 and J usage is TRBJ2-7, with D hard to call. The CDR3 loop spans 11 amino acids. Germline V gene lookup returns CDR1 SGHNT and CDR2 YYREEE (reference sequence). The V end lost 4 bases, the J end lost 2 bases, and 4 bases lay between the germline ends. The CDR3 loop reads CASSTAYEQYF. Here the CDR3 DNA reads TGTGCCAGCAGCACAGCCTACGAGCAGTACTTC.

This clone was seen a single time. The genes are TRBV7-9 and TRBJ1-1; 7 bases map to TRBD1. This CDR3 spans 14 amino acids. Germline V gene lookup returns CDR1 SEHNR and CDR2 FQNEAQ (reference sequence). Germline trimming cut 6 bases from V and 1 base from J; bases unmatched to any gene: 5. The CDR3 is CASSKRQGNTEAFF. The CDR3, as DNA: TGTGCCAGCAGTAAGAGACAGGGGAACACTGAAGCTTTCTTT.

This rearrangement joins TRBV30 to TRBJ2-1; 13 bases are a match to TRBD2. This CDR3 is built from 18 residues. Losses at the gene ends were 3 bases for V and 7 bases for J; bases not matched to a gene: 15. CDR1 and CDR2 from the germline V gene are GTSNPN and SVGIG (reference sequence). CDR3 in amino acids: CAWSGLAGAGVWGNEQFF. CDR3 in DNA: TGTGCCTGGAGCGGACTAGCGGGGGCAGGTGTTTGGGGTAATGAGCAGTTCTTC.

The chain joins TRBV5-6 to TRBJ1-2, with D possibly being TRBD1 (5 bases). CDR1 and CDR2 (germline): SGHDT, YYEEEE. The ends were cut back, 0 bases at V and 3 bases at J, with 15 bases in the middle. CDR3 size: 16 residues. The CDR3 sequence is CASSLVRDLTDYGYTF. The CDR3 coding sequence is TGTGCCAGCAGCTTGGTCAGGGATCTAACCGACTATGGCTACACCTTC.

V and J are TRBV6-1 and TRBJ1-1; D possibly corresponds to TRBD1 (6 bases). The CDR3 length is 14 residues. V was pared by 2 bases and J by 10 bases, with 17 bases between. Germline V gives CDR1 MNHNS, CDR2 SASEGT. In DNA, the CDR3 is TGTGCCAGCAGTGAAAATAGTGCGGGGGGCTTAGCTTTCTTT. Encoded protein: CASSENSAGGLAFF.

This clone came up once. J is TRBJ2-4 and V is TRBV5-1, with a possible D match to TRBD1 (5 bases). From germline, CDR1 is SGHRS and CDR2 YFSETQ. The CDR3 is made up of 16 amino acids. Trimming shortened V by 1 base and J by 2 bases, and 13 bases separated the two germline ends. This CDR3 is CASSLNWGTSKNIQYF. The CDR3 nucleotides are TGCGCCAGCAGCTTGAACTGGGGCACCTCCAAAAACATTCAGTACTTC.

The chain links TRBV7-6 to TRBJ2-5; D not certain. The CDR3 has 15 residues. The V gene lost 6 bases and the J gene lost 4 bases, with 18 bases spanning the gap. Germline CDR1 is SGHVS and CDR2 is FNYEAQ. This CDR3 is CASSRRPGAGETQYF. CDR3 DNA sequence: TGTGCCAGCAGTCGGCGACCAGGCGCTGGAGAGACCCAGTACTTC. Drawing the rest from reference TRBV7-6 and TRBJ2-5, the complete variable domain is GAGVSQSPRYKVTKRGQDVALRCDPISGHVSLYWYRQALGQGPEFLTYFNYEAQQDKSGLPNDRFSAERPEGSISTLTIQRTEQRDSAMYRCASSRRPGAGETQYFGPGTRLLVL.

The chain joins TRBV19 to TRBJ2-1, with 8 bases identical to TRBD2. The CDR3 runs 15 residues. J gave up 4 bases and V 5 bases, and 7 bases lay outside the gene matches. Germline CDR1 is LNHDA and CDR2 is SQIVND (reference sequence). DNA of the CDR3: TGTGCCAGTAGTCCAGGGACTAGAGGTTACAATGAGCAGTTCTTC. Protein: CASSPGTRGYNEQFF.

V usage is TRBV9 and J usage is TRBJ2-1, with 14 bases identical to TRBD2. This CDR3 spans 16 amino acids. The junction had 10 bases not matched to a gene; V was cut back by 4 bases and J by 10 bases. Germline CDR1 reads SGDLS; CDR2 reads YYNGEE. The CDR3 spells CASSLGTSGSMVEQFF. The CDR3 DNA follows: TGTGCCAGCAGCCTCGGGACTAGCGGGAGTATGGTGGAGCAGTTCTTC. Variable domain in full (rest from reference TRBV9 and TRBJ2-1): DSGVTQTPKHLITATGQRVTLRCSPRSGDLSVYWYQQSLDQGLQFLIQYYNGEERAKGNILERFSAQQFPDLHSELNLSSLELGDSALYFCASSLGTSGSMVEQFFGPGTRLTVL.

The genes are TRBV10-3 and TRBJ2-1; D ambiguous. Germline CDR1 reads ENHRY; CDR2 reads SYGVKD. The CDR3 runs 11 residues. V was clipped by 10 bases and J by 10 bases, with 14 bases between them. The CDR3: CATSQASEQFF. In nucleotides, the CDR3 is TGTGCCACGAGCCAAGCTTCGGAGCAGTTCTTC.

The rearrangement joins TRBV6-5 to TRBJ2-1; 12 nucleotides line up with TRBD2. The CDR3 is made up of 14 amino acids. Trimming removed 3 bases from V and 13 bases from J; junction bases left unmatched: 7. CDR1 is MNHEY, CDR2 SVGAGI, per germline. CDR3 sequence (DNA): TGTGCCAGCAGTTATTTTAGACTAGCGGGGGAACAGTTCTTC. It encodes CASSYFRLAGEQFF.

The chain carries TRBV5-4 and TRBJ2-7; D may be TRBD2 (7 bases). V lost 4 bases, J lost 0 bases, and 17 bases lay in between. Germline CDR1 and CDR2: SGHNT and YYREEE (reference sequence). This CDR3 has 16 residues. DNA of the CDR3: TGTGCCAGCAGCGGGGGGGACACTACGAGCTCCTACGAGCAGTACTTC. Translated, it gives CASSGGDTTSSYEQYF.

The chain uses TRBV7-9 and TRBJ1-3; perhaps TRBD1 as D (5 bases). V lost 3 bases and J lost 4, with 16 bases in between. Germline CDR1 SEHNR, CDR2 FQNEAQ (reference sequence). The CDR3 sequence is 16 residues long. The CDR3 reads CASSFDAGLAGNTIYF. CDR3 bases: TGTGCCAGCAGCTTCGATGCAGGGCTTGCCGGAAACACCATATATTTT.

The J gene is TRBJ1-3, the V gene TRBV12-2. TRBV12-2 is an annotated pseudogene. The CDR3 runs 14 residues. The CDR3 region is CASRSVLSGNTIYF. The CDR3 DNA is TGTGCAAGTCGCTCGGTATTATCTGGAAACACCATATATTTT.

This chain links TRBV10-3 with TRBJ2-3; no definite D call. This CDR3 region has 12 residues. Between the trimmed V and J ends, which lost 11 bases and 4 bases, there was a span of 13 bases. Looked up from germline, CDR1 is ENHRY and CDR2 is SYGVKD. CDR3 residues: CASSPTSDTQYF. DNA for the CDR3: TGTGCCTCCTCACCTACTTCAGATACGCAGTATTTT.

The CDR3 nucleotides read TGTGCCTGGAGACAGGAAGCCTACGAGCAGTACTTC. It codes for CAWRQEAYEQYF. This chain joins TRBV30 and TRBJ2-7, with a possible D match to TRBD1 (5 bases). The germline V gene encodes CDR1 GTSNPN and CDR2 SVGIG (reference sequence). Trimming shortened V by 3 bases and J by 2 bases, and 8 bases separated the two germline ends. There are 12 residues in the CDR3. Full variable domain (remainder filled in from reference TRBV30 and TRBJ2-7): SQTIHQWPATLVQPVGSPLSLECTVEGTSNPNLYWYRQAAGRGLQLLFYSVGIGQISSEVPQNLSASRPQDRQFILSSKKLLLSDSGFYLCAWRQEAYEQYFGPGTRLTVT.

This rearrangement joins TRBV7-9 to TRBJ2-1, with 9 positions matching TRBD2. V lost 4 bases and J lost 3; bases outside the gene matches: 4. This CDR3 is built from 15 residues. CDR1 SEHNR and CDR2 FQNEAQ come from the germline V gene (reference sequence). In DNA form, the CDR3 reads TGTGCCAGCAGCTCCTTAGCGGGAGTCTACAATGAGCAGTTCTTC. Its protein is CASSSLAGVYNEQFF.

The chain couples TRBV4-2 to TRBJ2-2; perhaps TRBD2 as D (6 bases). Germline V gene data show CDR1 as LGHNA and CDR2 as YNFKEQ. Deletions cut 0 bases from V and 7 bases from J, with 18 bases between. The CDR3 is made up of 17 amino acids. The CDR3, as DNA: TGTGCCAGCAGCCAAGATCTCGCCGGAGGGCCGAACGGGGAGCTGTTTTTT. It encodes CASSQDLAGGPNGELFF.

CDR3 in amino acids: CASSLAGERGSYEQYF. For the CDR3, the DNA is TGTGCCAGCAGCTTGGCGGGGGAGCGGGGCTCCTACGAGCAGTACTTC. The J gene is TRBJ2-7, the V gene TRBV5-7; 7 nucleotides agree with TRBD2. TRBV5-7 is an ORF, with its function uncertain. The ends lost 0 bases at V and 0 bases at J; junction bases unmatched: 6. There are 16 residues in the CDR3.

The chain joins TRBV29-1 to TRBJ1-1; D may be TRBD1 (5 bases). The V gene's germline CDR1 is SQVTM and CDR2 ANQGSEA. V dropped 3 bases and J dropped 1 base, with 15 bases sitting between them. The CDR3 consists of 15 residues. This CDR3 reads CSVDRARQRNTEAFF. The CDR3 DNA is TGCAGCGTTGATAGGGCCCGACAGAGGAACACTGAAGCTTTCTTT.

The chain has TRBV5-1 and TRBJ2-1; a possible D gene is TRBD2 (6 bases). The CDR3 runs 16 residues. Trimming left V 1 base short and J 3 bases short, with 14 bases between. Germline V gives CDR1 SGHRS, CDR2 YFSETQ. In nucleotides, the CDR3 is TGCGCCAGCAGCTTGAATAGCGGATCGGGCTACAATGAGCAGTTCTTC. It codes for CASSLNSGSGYNEQFF.